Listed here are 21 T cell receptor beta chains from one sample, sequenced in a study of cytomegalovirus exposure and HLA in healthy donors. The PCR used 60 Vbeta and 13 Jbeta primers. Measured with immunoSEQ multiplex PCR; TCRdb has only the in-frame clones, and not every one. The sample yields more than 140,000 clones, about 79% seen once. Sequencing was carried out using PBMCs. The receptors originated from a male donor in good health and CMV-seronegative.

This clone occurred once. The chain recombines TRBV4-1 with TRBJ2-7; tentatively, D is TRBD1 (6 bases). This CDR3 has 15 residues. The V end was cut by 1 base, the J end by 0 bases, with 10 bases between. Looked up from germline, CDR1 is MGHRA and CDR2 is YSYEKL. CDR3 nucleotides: TGCGCCAGCAGCCAAGGACAGGCCAGCTCCTACGAGCAGTACTTC. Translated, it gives CASSQGQASSYEQYF.

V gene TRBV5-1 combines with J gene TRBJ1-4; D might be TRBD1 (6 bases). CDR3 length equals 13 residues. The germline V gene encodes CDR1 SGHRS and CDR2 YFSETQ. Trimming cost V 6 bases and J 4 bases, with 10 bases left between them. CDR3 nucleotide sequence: TGCGCCAGCAACTCAGGGGATAATGAAAAACTGTTTTTT. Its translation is CASNSGDNEKLFF.

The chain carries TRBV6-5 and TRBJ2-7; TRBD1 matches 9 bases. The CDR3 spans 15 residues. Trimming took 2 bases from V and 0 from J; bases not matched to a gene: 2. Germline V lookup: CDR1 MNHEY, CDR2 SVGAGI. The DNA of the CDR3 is TGTGCCAGCAGTTACGGGACAGGGCACTCCTACGAGCAGTACTTC. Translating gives CASSYGTGHSYEQYF.

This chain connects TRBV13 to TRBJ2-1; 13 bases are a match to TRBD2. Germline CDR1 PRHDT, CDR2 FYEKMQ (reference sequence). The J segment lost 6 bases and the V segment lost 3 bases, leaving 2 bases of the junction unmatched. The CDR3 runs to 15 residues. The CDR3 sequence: CASSFGTSGTNEQFF. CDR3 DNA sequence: TGTGCCAGCAGCTTCGGGACTAGCGGGACCAATGAGCAGTTCTTC. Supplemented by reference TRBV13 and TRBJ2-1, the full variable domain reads AAGVIQSPRHLIKEKRETATLKCYPIPRHDTVYWYQQGPGQDPQFLISFYEKMQSDKGSIPDRFSAQQFSDYHSELNMSSLELGDSALYFCASSFGTSGTNEQFFGPGTRLTVL.

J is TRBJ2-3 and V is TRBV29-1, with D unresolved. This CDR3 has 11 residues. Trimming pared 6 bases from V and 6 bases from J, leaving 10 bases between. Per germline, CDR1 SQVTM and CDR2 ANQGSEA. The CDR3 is CSVDTWDTQYF. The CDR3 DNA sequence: TGCAGCGTCGACACCTGGGATACGCAGTATTTT.

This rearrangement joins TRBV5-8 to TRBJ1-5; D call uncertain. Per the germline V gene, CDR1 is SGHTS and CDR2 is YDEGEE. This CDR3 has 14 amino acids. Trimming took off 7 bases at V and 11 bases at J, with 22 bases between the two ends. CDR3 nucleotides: TGTGCCAGCCTGAATATTCATGGTAAATCAGCCCAGCATTTT. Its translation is CASLNIHGKSAQHF.

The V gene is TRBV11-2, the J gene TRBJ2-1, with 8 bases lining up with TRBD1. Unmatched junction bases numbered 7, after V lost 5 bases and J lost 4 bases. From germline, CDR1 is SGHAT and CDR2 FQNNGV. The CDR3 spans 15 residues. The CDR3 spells CASSLTGGTYNEQFF. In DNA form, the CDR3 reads TGTGCCAGCAGCCTCACAGGGGGTACTTACAATGAGCAGTTCTTC.

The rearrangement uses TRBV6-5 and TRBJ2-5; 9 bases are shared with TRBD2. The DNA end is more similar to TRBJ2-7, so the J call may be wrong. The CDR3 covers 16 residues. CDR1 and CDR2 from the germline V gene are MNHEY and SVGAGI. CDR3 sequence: CASSYKAGGLSYEQYF. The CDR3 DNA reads TGTGCCAGCAGTTACAAAGCGGGAGGACTATCCTACGAGCAGTACTTC.

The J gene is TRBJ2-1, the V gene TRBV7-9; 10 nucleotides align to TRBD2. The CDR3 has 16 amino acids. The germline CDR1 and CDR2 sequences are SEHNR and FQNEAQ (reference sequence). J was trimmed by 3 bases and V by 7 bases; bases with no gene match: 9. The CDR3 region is CASTRGTSDYYNEQFF. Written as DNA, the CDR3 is TGTGCCAGCACCCGGGGGACTAGCGACTACTACAATGAGCAGTTCTTC.

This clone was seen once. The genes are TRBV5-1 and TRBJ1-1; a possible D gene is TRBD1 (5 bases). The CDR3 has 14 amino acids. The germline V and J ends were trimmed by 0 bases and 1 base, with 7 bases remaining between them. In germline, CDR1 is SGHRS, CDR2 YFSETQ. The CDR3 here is CASSLGGKNTEAFF. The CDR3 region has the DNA TGCGCCAGCAGCTTGGGGGGCAAGAACACTGAAGCTTTCTTT.

CDR3 bases: TGTGCCAGCAGCCCCAAGGAGAATGAGCAGTTCTTC. It is translated as CASSPKENEQFF. The chain employs TRBV7-9 and TRBJ2-1, with unresolved D. V lost 5 bases to trimming and J lost 7 bases, with 9 bases between them. This CDR3 has 12 amino acids. Germline V gene lookup returns CDR1 SEHNR and CDR2 FQNEAQ (reference sequence).

The CDR3 sequence is CASSLEDIRNNEQFF. For the CDR3, the DNA is TGCGCCAGCAGCTTGGAGGACATACGAAACAATGAGCAGTTCTTC. The rearrangement joins TRBV5-1 to TRBJ2-1, with D possibly TRBD1 on 5 matching bases. Germline V gives CDR1 SGHRS, CDR2 YFSETQ. Between the trimmed V and J ends, which lost 0 bases and 5 bases, there was a span of 12 bases. The CDR3 is 15 amino acids.

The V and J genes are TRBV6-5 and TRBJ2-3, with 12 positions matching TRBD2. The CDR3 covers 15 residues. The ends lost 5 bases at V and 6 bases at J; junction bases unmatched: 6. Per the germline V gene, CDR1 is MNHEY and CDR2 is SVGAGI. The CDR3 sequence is CASSGPSGRADTQYF. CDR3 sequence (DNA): TGTGCCAGCAGTGGGCCTAGCGGGAGGGCCGATACGCAGTATTTT.

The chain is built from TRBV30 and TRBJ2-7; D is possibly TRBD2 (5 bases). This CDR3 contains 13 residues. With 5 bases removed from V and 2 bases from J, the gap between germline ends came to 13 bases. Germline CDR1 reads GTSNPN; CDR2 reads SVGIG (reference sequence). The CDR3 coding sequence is TGTGCCTGGGGTTCGGGATCTCCCTACGAGCAGTACTTC. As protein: CAWGSGSPYEQYF.

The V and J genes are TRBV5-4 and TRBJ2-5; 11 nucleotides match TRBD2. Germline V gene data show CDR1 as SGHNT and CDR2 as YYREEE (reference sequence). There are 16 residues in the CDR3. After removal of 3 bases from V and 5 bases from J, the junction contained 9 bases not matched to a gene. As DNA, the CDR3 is TGTGCCAGCAGCTGGGATAGCGGGGGGGCCGGGGAGACCCAGTACTTC. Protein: CASSWDSGGAGETQYF.

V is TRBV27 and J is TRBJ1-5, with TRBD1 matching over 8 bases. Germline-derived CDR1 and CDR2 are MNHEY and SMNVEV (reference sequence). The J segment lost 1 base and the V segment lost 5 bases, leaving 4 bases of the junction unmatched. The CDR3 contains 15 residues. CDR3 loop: CASSTNRGSNQPQHF. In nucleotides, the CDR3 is TGTGCCAGCAGTACGAACAGGGGGAGCAATCAGCCCCAGCATTTT.

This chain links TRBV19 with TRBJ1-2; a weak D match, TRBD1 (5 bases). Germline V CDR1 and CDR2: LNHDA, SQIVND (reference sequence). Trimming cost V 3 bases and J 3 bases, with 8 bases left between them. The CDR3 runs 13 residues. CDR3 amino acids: CASSMQGDYGYTF. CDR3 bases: TGTGCCAGTAGTATGCAGGGTGACTATGGCTACACCTTC.

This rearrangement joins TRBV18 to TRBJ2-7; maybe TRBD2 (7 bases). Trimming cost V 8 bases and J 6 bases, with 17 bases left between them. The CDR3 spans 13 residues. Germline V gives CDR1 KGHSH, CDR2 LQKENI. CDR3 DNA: TGTGCCAGCCAAGGGGGAGGGCCCCGCGAGCAGTACTTC. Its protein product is CASQGGGPREQYF.

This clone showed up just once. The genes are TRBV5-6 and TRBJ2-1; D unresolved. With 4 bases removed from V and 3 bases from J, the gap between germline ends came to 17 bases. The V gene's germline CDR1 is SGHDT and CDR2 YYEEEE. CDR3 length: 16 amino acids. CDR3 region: CASSVDEAEDYNEQFF. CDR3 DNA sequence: TGTGCCAGCAGCGTGGACGAGGCGGAAGACTACAATGAGCAGTTCTTC.

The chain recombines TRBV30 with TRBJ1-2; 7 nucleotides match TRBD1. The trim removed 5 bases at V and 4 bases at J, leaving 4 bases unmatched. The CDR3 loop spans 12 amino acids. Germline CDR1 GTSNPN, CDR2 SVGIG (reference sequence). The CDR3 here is CAWQQGSYGYTF. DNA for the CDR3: TGTGCCTGGCAACAGGGGTCCTATGGCTACACCTTC.

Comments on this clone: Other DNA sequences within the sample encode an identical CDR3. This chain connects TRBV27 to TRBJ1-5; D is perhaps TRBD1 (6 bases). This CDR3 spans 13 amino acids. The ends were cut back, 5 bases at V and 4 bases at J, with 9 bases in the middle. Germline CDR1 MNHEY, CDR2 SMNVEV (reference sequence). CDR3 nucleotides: TGTGCCAGCAGTAGGGGGTTTAATCAGCCCCAGCATTTT. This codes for CASSRGFNQPQHF.